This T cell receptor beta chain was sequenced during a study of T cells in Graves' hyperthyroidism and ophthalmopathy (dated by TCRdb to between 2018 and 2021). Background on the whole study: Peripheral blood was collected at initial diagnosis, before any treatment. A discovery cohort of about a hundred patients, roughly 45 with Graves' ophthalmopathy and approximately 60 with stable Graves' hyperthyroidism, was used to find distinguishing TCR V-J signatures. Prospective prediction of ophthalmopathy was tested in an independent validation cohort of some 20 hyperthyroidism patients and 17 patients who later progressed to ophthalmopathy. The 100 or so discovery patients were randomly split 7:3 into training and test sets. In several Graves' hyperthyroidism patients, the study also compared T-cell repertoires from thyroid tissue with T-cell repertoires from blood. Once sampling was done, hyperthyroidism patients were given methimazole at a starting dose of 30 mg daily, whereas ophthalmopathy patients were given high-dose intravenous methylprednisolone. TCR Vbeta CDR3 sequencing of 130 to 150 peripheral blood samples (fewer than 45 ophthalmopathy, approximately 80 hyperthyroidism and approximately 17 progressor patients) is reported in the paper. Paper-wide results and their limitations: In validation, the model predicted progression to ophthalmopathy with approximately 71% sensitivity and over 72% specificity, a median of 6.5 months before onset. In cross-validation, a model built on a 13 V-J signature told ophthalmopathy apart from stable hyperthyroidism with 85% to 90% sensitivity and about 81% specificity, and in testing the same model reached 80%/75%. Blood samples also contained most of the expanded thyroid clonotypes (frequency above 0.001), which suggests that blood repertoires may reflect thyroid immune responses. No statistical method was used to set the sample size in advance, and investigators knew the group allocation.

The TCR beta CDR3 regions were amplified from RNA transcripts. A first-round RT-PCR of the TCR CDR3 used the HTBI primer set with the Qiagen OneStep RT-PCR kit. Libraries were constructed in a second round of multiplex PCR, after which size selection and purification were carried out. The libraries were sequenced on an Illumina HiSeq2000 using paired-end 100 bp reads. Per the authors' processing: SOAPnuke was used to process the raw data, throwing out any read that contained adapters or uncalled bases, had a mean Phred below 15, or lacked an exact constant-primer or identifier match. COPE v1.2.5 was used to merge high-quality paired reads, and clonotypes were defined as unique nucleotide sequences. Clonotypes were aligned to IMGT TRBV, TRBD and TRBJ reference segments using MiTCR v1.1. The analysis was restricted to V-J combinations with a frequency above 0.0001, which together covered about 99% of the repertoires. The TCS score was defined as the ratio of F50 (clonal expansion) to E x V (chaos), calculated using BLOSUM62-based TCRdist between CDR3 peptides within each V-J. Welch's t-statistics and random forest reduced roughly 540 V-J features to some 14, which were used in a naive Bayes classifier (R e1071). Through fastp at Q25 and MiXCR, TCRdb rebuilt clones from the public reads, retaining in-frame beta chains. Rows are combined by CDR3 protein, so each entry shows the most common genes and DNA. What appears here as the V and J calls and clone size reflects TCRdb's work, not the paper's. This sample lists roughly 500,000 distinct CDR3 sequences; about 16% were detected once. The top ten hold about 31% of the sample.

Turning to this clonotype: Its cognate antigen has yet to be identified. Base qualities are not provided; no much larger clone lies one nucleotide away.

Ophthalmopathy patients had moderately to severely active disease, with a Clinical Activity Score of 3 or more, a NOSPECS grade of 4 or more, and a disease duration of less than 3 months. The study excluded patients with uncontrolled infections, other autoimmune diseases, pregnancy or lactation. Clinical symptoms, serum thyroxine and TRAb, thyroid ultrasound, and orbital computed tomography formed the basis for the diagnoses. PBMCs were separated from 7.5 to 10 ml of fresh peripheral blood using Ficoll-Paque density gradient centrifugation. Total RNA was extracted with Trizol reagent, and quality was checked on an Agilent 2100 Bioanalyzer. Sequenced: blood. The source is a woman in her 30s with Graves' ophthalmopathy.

The CDR3 reads as follows: CASSPPLAGFHEQYF. The nucleotide sequence reads TGTGCCAGCAGCCCCCCCCTAGCGGGCTTCCACGAGCAGTACTTC. Recombination linked TRBV11-2 to TRBJ2-7; 8 central bases correspond to TRBD2. Via the germline V gene, CDR1 is SGHAT and CDR2 FQNNGV. V has 5 bases trimmed and J has 5 bases trimmed; junction bases matching no gene number 11. Spanning cysteine to phenylalanine, the CDR3 consists of 15 amino acids. This entry keeps only the CDR3 DNA: 45 bases, framed from base 1.